This is a list of T cell receptor beta chains from one sample in a study of response to subunit inactivated influenza vaccine. Via MiXCR, TCRdb re-called the RT-PCR reads, giving one row per CDR3 protein. Among around 760,000 distinct CDR3 sequences, 14% were seen once, and the ten largest hold 6% to 7%. The source was PBMCs from blood, collected 14 to 15 days before vaccination. The receptors shown here come from a man aged 45 to 65 who received an inactivated influenza vaccine. The CDR3 runs from the conserved cysteine through the conserved F or W. D genes are given only for firm matches. Clone size is shown for a subset of rows, as once, few, many or a class of expanded clone.

CDR3 protein | CDR3 DNA | D gene | clone size | J gene | V gene
CASSQTGYVDTEAFF | TGCGCCAGCAGCCAGACAGGGTATGTGGACACTGAAGCTTTCTTT | TRBD1 | . | TRBJ1-1 | TRBV4-1
CASRTPQTPAIYEQYF | TGTGCCAGCAGAACGCCCCAGACACCGGCAATCTACGAGCAGTACTTC | . | few | TRBJ2-7 | TRBV6-2/TRBV6-3
CSARPSGEQTQYF | TGCAGTGCCCGGCCTAGCGGGGAGCAGACCCAGTACTTC | TRBD2 | . | TRBJ2-5 | TRBV20-1
CSVGTNSGTGGYGYTF | TGCAGCGTCGGAACTAACTCCGGGACAGGGGGTTATGGCTACACCTTC | TRBD1 | few | TRBJ1-2 | TRBV29-1
CASSLEGFGIQTQYF | TGTGCCAGCAGCTTAGAAGGGTTTGGGATCCAGACCCAGTACTTC | . | . | TRBJ2-5 | TRBV11-2
CASSPLAAGGLSTQYF | TGTGCCAGCAGCCCTTTAGCAGCGGGGGGACTATCTACGCAGTATTTT | TRBD2 | . | TRBJ2-3 | TRBV7-9
CSARVSRGALRDEQFF | TGCAGTGCTAGAGTGTCAAGGGGGGCCCTTCGGGATGAGCAGTTCTTC | . | . | TRBJ2-1 | TRBV20-1
CASSQDAVSSYNEQFF | TGCGCCAGCAGCCAAGATGCCGTAAGCTCCTACAATGAGCAGTTCTTC | . | few | TRBJ2-1 | TRBV4-1
CSVEETGGSYNEQFF | TGCAGCGTTGAAGAGACGGGGGGCTCCTACAATGAGCAGTTCTTC | TRBD2 | many | TRBJ2-1 | TRBV29-1
CAWTGTGELFF | TGTGCCTGGACCGGGACCGGGGAGCTGTTTTTT | . | . | TRBJ2-2 | TRBV30
CASSLLQGSLYGYTF | TGTGCCAGCAGCCTACTACAGGGTTCTCTTTATGGCTACACCTTC | . | . | TRBJ1-2 | TRBV5-4
CASSQDETGGSTGELFF | TGTGCCAGCAGCCAAGATGAAACAGGGGGAAGTACCGGGGAGCTGTTTTTT | TRBD1 | few | TRBJ2-2 | TRBV4-2
CASSEDRARTGELFF | TGCGCCAGCAGCGAAGACAGGGCTAGGACCGGGGAGCTGTTTTTT | TRBD1 | many | TRBJ2-2 | TRBV5-1